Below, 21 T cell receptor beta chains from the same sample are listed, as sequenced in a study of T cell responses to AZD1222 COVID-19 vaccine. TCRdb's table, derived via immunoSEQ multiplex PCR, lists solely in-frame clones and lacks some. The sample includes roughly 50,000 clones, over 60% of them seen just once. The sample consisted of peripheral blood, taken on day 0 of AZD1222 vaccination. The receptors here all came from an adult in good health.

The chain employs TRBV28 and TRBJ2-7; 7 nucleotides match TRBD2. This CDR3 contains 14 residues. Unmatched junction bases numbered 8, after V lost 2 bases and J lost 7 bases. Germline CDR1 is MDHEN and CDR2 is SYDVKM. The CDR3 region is CASSLAQWGGEQYF. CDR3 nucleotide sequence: TGTGCCAGCAGTTTAGCCCAATGGGGGGGAGAGCAGTACTTC. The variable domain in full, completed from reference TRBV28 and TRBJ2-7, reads DVKVTQSSRYLVKRTGEKVFLECVQDMDHENMFWYRQDPGLGLRLIYFSYDVKMKEKGDIPEGYSVSREKKERFSLILESASTNQTSMYLCASSLAQWGGEQYFGPGTRLTVT.

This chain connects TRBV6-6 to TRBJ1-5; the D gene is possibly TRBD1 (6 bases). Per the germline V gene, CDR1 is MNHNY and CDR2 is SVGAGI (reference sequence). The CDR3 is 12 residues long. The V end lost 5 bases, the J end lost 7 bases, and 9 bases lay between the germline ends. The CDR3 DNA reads TGTGCCAGCAGTGCCAGGGGCCAGCCCCAGCATTTT. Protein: CASSARGQPQHF.

The CDR3 DNA reads TGTGCCAGCAGCACTCCCATCGGGGAGCTGTTTTTT. This gives the protein CASSTPIGELFF. V gene TRBV7-9 combines with J gene TRBJ2-2, with D hard to call. CDR3 length: 12 residues. The V end lost 5 bases, the J end lost 7 bases, and 8 bases lay between the germline ends. The germline V gene has CDR1 SEHNR and CDR2 FQNEAQ (reference sequence).

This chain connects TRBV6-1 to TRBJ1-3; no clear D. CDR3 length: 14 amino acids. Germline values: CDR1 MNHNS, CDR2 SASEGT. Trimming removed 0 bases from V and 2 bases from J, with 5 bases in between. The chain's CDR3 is CASSEAGAGNTIYF. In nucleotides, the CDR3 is TGTGCCAGCAGTGAAGCTGGCGCTGGAAACACCATATATTTT.

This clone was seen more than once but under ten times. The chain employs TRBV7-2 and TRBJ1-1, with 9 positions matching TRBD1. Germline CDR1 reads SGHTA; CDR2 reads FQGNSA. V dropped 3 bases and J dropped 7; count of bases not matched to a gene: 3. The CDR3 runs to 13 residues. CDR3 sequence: CASSFTGGVEAFF. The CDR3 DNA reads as TGTGCCAGCAGCTTTACAGGGGGCGTTGAAGCTTTCTTT.

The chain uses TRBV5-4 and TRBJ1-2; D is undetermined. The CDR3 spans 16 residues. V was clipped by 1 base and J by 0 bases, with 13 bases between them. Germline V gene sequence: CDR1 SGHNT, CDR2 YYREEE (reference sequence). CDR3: CASSLQENWANYGYTF. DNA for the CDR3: TGTGCCAGCAGCTTGCAAGAAAACTGGGCTAACTATGGCTACACCTTC.

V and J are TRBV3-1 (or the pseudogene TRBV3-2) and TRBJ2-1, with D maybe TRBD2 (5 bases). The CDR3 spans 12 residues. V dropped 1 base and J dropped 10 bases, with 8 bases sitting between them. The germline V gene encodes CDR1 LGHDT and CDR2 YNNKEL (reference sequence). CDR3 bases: TGTGCCAGCAGCCAAGTGACGGGGGAGCAGTTCTTC. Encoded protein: CASSQVTGEQFF.

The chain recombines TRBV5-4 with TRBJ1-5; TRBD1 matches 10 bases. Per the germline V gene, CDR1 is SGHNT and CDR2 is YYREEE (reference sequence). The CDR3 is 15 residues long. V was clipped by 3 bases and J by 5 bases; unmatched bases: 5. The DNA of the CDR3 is TGTGCCAGCAGCTCGGGGGGGACAGGGGATCAGCCCCAGCATTTT. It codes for CASSSGGTGDQPQHF.

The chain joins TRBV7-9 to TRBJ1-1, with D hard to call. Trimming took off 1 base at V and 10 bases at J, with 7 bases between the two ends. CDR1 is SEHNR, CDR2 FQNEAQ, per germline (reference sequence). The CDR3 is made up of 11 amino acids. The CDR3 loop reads CASSLEGRAFF. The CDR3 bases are TGTGCCAGCAGCTTAGAGGGTCGAGCTTTCTTT.

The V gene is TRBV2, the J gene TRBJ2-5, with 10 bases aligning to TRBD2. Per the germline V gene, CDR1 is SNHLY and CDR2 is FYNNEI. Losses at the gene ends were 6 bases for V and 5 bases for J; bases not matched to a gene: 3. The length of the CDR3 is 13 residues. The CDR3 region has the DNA TGTGCCAGCAGGTCACTAGCGGGGGAGACCCAGTACTTC. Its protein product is CASRSLAGETQYF.

The CDR3 DNA is TGTGCCAGCAGCCAAGGTGCGGGGTCCGGCTACACCTTC. This translates into CASSQGAGSGYTF. The chain recombines TRBV3-1 (or the pseudogene TRBV3-2) with TRBJ1-2, with D unclear. Germline values: CDR1 LGHDT, CDR2 YNNKEL (reference sequence). V was shortened by 1 base and J by 8 bases, with 11 bases between the two germline ends. This CDR3 has 13 amino acids.

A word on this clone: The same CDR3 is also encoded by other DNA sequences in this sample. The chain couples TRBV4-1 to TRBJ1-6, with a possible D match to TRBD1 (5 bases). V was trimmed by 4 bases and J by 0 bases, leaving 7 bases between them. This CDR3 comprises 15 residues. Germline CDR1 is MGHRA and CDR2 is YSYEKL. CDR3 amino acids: CASSPGSSYNSPLHF. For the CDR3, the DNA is TGCGCCAGCAGCCCAGGGAGCTCCTATAATTCACCCCTCCACTTT.

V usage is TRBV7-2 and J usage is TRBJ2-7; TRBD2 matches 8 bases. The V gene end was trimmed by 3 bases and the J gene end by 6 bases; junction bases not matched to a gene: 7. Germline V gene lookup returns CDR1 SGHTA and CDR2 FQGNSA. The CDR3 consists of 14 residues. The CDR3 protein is CASSFSGGGGEQYF. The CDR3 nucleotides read TGTGCCAGCAGCTTCTCCGGGGGGGGAGGCGAGCAGTACTTC.

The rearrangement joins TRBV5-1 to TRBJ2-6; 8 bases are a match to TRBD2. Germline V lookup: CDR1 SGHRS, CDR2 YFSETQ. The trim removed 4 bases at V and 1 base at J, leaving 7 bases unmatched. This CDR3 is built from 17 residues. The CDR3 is CASSPISGSSGANVLTF. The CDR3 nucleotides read TGCGCCAGCAGCCCGATCAGCGGGAGTTCTGGGGCCAACGTCCTGACTTTC.

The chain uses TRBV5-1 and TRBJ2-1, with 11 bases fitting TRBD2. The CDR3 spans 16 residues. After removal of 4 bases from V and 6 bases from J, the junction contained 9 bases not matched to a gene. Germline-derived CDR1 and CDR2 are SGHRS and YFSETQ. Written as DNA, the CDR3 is TGCGCCAGCAGCACGACCGGGACTAGCGGATTCAATGAGCAGTTCTTC. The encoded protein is CASSTTGTSGFNEQFF.

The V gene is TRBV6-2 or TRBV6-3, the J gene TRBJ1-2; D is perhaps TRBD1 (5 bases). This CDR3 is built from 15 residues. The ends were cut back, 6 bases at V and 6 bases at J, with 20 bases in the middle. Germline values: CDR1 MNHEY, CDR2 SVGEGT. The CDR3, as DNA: TGTGCCAGCAGCCTCGTCCCCACGGGGGGAGATGGCTACACCTTC. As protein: CASSLVPTGGDGYTF.

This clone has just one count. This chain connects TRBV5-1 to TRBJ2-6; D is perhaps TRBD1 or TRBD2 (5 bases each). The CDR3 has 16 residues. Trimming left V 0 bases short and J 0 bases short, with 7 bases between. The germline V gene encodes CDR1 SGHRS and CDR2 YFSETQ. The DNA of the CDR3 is TGCGCCAGCAGCTTGGGGGGGACCTCTGGGGCCAACGTCCTGACTTTC. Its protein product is CASSLGGTSGANVLTF.

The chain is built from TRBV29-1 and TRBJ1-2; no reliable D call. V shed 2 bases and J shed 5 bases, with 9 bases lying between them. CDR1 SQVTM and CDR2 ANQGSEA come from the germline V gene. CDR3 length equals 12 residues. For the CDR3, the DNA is TGCAGCGTTGAAAGTCAGTATTATGGCTACACCTTC. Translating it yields CSVESQYYGYTF.

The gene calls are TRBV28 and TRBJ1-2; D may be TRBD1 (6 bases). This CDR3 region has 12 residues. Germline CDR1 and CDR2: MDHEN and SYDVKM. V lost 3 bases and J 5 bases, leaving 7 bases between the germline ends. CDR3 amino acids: CASSFRGYGYTF. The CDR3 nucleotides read TGTGCCAGCAGTTTTAGGGGGTATGGCTACACCTTC.

CDR3 loop: CASSPPPGGDEQYF. The CDR3 DNA sequence: TGTGCCAGCTCACCCCCCCCAGGGGGCGACGAGCAGTACTTC. This chain links TRBV18 with TRBJ2-7; TRBD1 matches 8 bases. The CDR3 contains 14 residues. CDR1 and CDR2 from the germline V gene are KGHSH and LQKENI. Trimming took 3 bases from V and 5 from J; bases not matched to a gene: 6.

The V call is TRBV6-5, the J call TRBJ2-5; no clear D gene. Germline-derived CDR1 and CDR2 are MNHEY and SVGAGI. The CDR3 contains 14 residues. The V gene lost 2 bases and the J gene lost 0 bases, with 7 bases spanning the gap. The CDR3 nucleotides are TGTGCCAGCAGTTACCGGAGCTACCAAGAGACCCAGTACTTC. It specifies CASSYRSYQETQYF.